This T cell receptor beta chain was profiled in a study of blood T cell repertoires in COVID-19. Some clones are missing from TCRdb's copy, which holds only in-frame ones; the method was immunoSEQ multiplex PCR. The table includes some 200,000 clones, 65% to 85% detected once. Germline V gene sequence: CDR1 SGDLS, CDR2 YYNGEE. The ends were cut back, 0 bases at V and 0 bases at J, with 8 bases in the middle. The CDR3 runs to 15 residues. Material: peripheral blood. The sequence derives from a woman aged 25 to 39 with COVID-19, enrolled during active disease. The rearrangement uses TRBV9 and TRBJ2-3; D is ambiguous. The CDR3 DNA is TGTGCCAGCAGCGTAGGGCTCATAAGCACAGATACGCAGTATTTT. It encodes CASSVGLISTDTQYF.